The 27 T cell receptor beta chains reported below all come from one sample, sequenced in a study of CD8 T cells in ankylosing spondylitis. Study-wide results and limits: Among TCR beta sequences, a motif of several highly homologous variants appeared characteristic of ankylosing spondylitis blood.

Antigens for these TCRs are unknown. TCRdb processed the 5' RACE reads anew with MiXCR; each CDR3 protein has one entry. The sample records 500,000 to 550,000 distinct CDR3 sequences, 10% to 15% being singletons. The specimen sequenced was blood, either unsorted or a sorted T cell fraction (not recorded which). These TCRs come from a male donor with ankylosing spondylitis.

The V gene is TRBV5-1, the J gene TRBJ2-3; TRBD2 agrees at 9 bases. V trimming: 6 bases; J trimming: 6 bases; junction bases outside the gene matches: 11. Germline V gene lookup returns CDR1 SGHRS and CDR2 YFSETQ. This CDR3 comprises 15 residues. Written as DNA, the CDR3 is TGCGCCAGCACCCGGACTAGCGCTCACGGGGATACGCAGTATTTT. Translating gives CASTRTSAHGDTQYF. The variable domain in full, with the rest retrieved from reference TRBV5-1 and TRBJ2-3, is KAGVTQTPRYLIKTRGQQVTLSCSPISGHRSVSWYQQTPGQGLQFLFEYFSETQRNKGNFPGRFSGRQFSNSRSEMNVSTLELGDSALYLCASTRTSAHGDTQYFGPGTRLTVL.

This clonotype was counted only a few times. This chain joins TRBV24-1 and TRBJ1-2; 8 bases are shared with TRBD1. V lost 4 bases, J lost 8 bases, and 11 bases stayed unmatched. Germline assignment: CDR1 KGHDR and CDR2 SFDVKD. The CDR3 contains 15 residues. The CDR3 nucleotides read TGTGCCACCAGTGACTCCGGACAGGGACATAAGGGCTACACCTTC. Its translation: CATSDSGQGHKGYTF.

The chain links TRBV4-2 to TRBJ1-2; D unresolved. Germline assignment: CDR1 LGHNA and CDR2 YNFKEQ. Trimming left V 0 bases short and J 4 bases short, with 15 bases between. The length of the CDR3 is 16 residues. CDR3 nucleotide sequence: TGTGCCAGCAGCCAAGAAACGGGTTCTACGGTCTATGGCTACACCTTC. Translation gives CASSQETGSTVYGYTF.

This clonotype has only a few counts. The J gene is TRBJ2-1, the V gene TRBV2; D gene ambiguous. Trimming removed 2 bases from V and 0 bases from J, with 11 bases in between. Germline V gene sequence: CDR1 SNHLY, CDR2 FYNNEI. The CDR3 runs to 16 residues. For the CDR3, the DNA is TGTGCCAGCAGTGAAATTAGGTTAAGCTCCTACAATGAGCAGTTCTTC. Translating gives CASSEIRLSSYNEQFF. The full variable domain, in which reference TRBV2 and TRBJ2-1 provide the parts outside the CDR3, is EPEVTQTPSHQVTQMGQEVILRCVPISNHLYFYWYRQILGQKVEFLVSFYNNEISEKSEIFDDQFSVERPDGSNFTLKIRSTKLEDSAMYFCASSEIRLSSYNEQFFGPGTRLTVL.

The chain links TRBV20-1 to TRBJ1-1; D is unclear. CDR1 and CDR2 (germline): DFQATT, SNEGSKA (reference sequence). The CDR3 is 15 residues long. V lost 0 bases and J 0 bases, leaving 11 bases between the germline ends. This CDR3 reads CSARDLSYMNTEAFF. The CDR3 bases are TGCAGTGCTAGAGACCTCAGTTACATGAACACTGAAGCTTTCTTT.

This clonotype was counted at least ten times. The chain combines TRBV10-1 with TRBJ2-1; TRBD2 agrees at 13 bases. This CDR3 has 18 amino acids. From germline, CDR1 is WNHNN and CDR2 SYGVQD (reference sequence). V was pared by 0 bases and J by 6 bases, with 8 bases of the junction left unmatched. DNA of the CDR3: TGCGCCAGCAGTGAGTCTTTGACTAGCGGGGGGCTTGGCAATGAGCAGTTCTTC. It yields the protein CASSESLTSGGLGNEQFF.

The genes are TRBV5-1 and TRBJ2-2, with D perhaps matching TRBD1 (5 bases). This CDR3 is built from 16 residues. Between the trimmed V and J ends, which lost 0 bases and 3 bases, there was a span of 12 bases. Germline V CDR1 and CDR2: SGHRS, YFSETQ. Written as DNA, the CDR3 is TGCGCCAGCAGCTTGGCCCAGGGTCTAGACACCGGGGAGCTGTTTTTT. Residues: CASSLAQGLDTGELFF. The entire variable domain, with the rest obtained from reference TRBV5-1 and TRBJ2-2, is as follows: KAGVTQTPRYLIKTRGQQVTLSCSPISGHRSVSWYQQTPGQGLQFLFEYFSETQRNKGNFPGRFSGRQFSNSRSEMNVSTLELGDSALYLCASSLAQGLDTGELFFGEGSRLTVL.

This clonotype was observed a few times. The V call is TRBV30, the J call TRBJ1-5; 7 nucleotides agree with TRBD1. CDR1 GTSNPN and CDR2 SVGIG come from the germline V gene (reference sequence). The CDR3 extends over 14 amino acids. Trimming removed 3 bases from V and 4 bases from J; junction bases left unmatched: 6. As DNA, the CDR3 is TGTGCCTGGAGCAAAGGGGGCGGAAATCAGCCCCAGCATTTT. Translation gives CAWSKGGGNQPQHF.

This clonotype was counted once. The rearrangement joins TRBV29-1 to TRBJ2-1; TRBD2 matches 14 bases. Trimming took 7 bases from V and 8 from J; bases not matched to a gene: 10. Germline CDR1 reads SQVTM; CDR2 reads ANQGSEA. The CDR3 extends over 15 amino acids. DNA for the CDR3: TGCAGCGGTAGGGGACTAGCGGGGGTAGATGATGAGCAGTTCTTC. Protein product: CSGRGLAGVDDEQFF.

This clonotype showed up just a few times. The chain has TRBV20-1 and TRBJ1-6; tentative D call: TRBD1 (5 bases). This CDR3 is 14 amino acids long. Germline CDR1 DFQATT, CDR2 SNEGSKA (reference sequence). V was shortened by 0 bases and J by 7 bases, with 10 bases between the two germline ends. The CDR3 here is CSARDQGGNSPLHF. DNA of the CDR3: TGCAGTGCTAGAGACCAGGGTGGAAATTCACCCCTCCACTTT.

Ten or more counts support this clonotype. The genes are TRBV30 and TRBJ1-1; D is unclear. V lost 0 bases to trimming and J lost 2 bases, with 7 bases between them. The germline gives CDR1 GTSNPN, CDR2 SVGIG (reference sequence). The CDR3 loop spans 13 amino acids. The CDR3 coding sequence is TGTGCCTGGAGTGTAGACCCCAACACTGAAGCTTTCTTT. Translation gives CAWSVDPNTEAFF.

This clonotype was found a few times. V is TRBV5-1 and J is TRBJ2-5; 7 nucleotides agree with TRBD1. Per the germline V gene, CDR1 is SGHRS and CDR2 is YFSETQ. Trimming took 0 bases from V and 2 from J; bases not matched to a gene: 1. The CDR3 is 14 amino acids. Here the CDR3 reads CASSLGDRQETQYF. The CDR3 DNA follows: TGCGCCAGCAGCTTGGGGGACAGACAAGAGACCCAGTACTTC.

V and J are TRBV5-1 and TRBJ1-4, with 8 bases fitting TRBD1. Per the germline V gene, CDR1 is SGHRS and CDR2 is YFSETQ. The ends lost 2 bases at V and 13 bases at J; junction bases unmatched: 10. The CDR3 extends over 14 amino acids. CDR3 nucleotides: TGCGCCAGCAGCTTAACCGGACAGGGTGAAGTACTGTTTTTT. It yields the protein CASSLTGQGEVLFF. The complete variable domain, with remaining parts taken from reference TRBV5-1 and TRBJ1-4, reads KAGVTQTPRYLIKTRGQQVTLSCSPISGHRSVSWYQQTPGQGLQFLFEYFSETQRNKGNFPGRFSGRQFSNSRSEMNVSTLELGDSALYLCASSLTGQGEVLFFGSGTQLSVL.

This clonotype was seen many times. This rearrangement joins TRBV12-3 or TRBV12-4 to TRBJ2-2; D gene uncertain. CDR3 length: 14 amino acids. V was cut by 3 bases and J by 6 bases, with 11 bases left in between. DNA of the CDR3: TGTGCCAGCAGTTTCGCTGGGCGGTCCGGGGAGCTGTTTTTT. Encoded protein: CASSFAGRSGELFF.

V usage is TRBV5-6 and J usage is TRBJ2-7, with TRBD1 matching over 7 bases. The length of the CDR3 is 16 residues. Germline CDR1 reads SGHDT; CDR2 reads YYEEEE. The junction had 11 bases not matched to a gene; V was cut back by 2 bases and J by 3 bases. The CDR3: CASSFPPGRGYYEQYF. The DNA for the CDR3 is TGTGCCAGCAGCTTTCCCCCGGGCAGGGGGTACTACGAGCAGTACTTC.

This clonotype occurred a few times. The genes are TRBV20-1 and TRBJ2-3, with D maybe TRBD2 (5 bases). This CDR3 is built from 15 residues. Germline V CDR1 and CDR2: DFQATT, SNEGSKA (reference sequence). Trimming took 0 bases from V and 2 from J, leaving 12 bases between them. The CDR3: CSAREDWSFTDTQYF. CDR3 DNA sequence: TGCAGTGCTAGAGAGGACTGGTCCTTCACAGATACGCAGTATTTT.

This clonotype was seen a handful of times. CDR3 DNA sequence: TGTGCCAGCAGCAAAGGGCCTAAATCTGTGTTAGCGGGAGGGCCGGAAATCCGGGGTGAGCAGTTCTTC. This sequence encodes CASSKGPKSVLAGGPEIRGEQFF. This chain connects TRBV21-1 to TRBJ2-1; the table's D call TRBD2 went unverified against the DNA. TRBV21-1 is flagged as a pseudogene. CDR3 length: 23 amino acids.

In this sample, this clonotype turned up a few times. V and J are TRBV5-1 and TRBJ2-3; D is possibly TRBD2 (6 bases). With 4 bases removed from V and 3 bases from J, the gap between germline ends came to 12 bases. Germline CDR1 reads SGHRS; CDR2 reads YFSETQ. The CDR3 covers 14 residues. CDR3 sequence: CASSPGEATDTQYF. CDR3 DNA sequence: TGCGCCAGCAGCCCCGGGGAGGCAACAGATACGCAGTATTTT.

This rearrangement joins TRBV11-3 to TRBJ1-4; TRBD1 matches at 10 bases. J was trimmed by 10 bases and V by 5 bases; bases with no gene match: 7. Germline values: CDR1 SGHNT, CDR2 YENEEA. This CDR3 region has 14 residues. The CDR3 spells CASSPGQGEAKLFF. CDR3 bases: TGTGCCAGCAGCCCCGGACAGGGGGAGGCAAAACTGTTTTTT.

This clonotype was detected only a few times. The chain combines TRBV30 with TRBJ2-2; 10 bases map to TRBD1. The germline gives CDR1 GTSNPN, CDR2 SVGIG (reference sequence). Trimming at V came to 3 bases and at J to 5 bases, leaving 6 bases not matched to a gene. The CDR3 covers 15 residues. CDR3 loop: CAWRRQGALTGELFF. CDR3 DNA: TGTGCCTGGAGGCGACAGGGGGCGCTGACCGGGGAGCTGTTTTTT.

This chain links TRBV5-1 with TRBJ1-4; TRBD1 is a possible D gene (5 bases). The germline V and J ends were trimmed by 6 bases and 4 bases, with 16 bases remaining between them. Germline V gene lookup returns CDR1 SGHRS and CDR2 YFSETQ. The length of the CDR3 is 15 residues. The chain's CDR3 is CASTDGSGLNEKLFF. DNA for the CDR3: TGCGCCAGCACCGATGGGTCAGGGCTTAATGAAAAACTGTTTTTT.

The gene calls are TRBV10-3 and TRBJ1-1; maybe TRBD1 (6 bases). CDR1 ENHRY and CDR2 SYGVKD come from the germline V gene. The CDR3 has 15 residues. The V end lost 4 bases, the J end lost 0 bases, and 12 bases lay between the germline ends. The CDR3 spells CAISGTGRMNTEAFF. CDR3 sequence (DNA): TGTGCCATCAGTGGAACAGGGAGGATGAACACTGAAGCTTTCTTT.

CDR3 amino acids: CSVEDPALAGVGEQYF. The CDR3 coding sequence is TGCAGCGTTGAAGACCCCGCCCTAGCGGGAGTTGGGGAGCAGTACTTC. The chain employs TRBV29-1 and TRBJ2-7, with 10 positions matching TRBD2. CDR1 and CDR2 from the germline V gene are SQVTM and ANQGSEA. The V gene end was trimmed by 0 bases and the J gene end by 7 bases; junction bases not matched to a gene: 12. The CDR3 consists of 16 residues.

V and J are TRBV7-9 and TRBJ1-2; TRBD1 might be the D (6 bases). Trimming cost V 5 bases and J 3 bases, with 19 bases left between them. The CDR3 runs to 16 residues. Germline CDR1 and CDR2: SEHNR and FQNEAQ (reference sequence). The CDR3 DNA follows: TGTGCCAGCAGCCCGCCTGCCAGGGGAGCGGACTATGGCTACACCTTC. The encoded protein is CASSPPARGADYGYTF.

At least ten counts were recorded for this clonotype. This chain joins TRBV7-9 and TRBJ2-5; no definite D call. Deletions cut 1 base from V and 2 bases from J, with 11 bases between. The CDR3 runs 15 residues. CDR1 and CDR2 (germline): SEHNR, FQNEAQ (reference sequence). CDR3 nucleotide sequence: TGTGCCAGCAGCTTAGGATTAGCAGAACAAGAGACCCAGTACTTC. This encodes CASSLGLAEQETQYF.

The chain employs TRBV2 and TRBJ2-3; D is ambiguous. Germline V gives CDR1 SNHLY, CDR2 FYNNEI. The CDR3 is made up of 12 amino acids. Trimming pared 11 bases from V and 3 bases from J, leaving 12 bases between. The CDR3 nucleotides are TGTGCCCAGCCCCTTAGGACAGATACGCAGTATTTT. Its protein is CAQPLRTDTQYF.

This rearrangement joins TRBV5-1 to TRBJ2-1; D call uncertain. This CDR3 spans 14 amino acids. Deletions cut 6 bases from V and 0 bases from J, with 10 bases between. Germline CDR1 reads SGHRS; CDR2 reads YFSETQ. The CDR3 sequence: CASTPVPSYNEQFF. In DNA, the CDR3 is TGCGCCAGCACTCCAGTGCCCTCCTACAATGAGCAGTTCTTC.